The 9 T cell receptor beta chains in this list originate from one sample, sequenced in a study of cytomegalovirus exposure and HLA in healthy donors. The PCR employed 60 Vbeta primers together with 13 Jbeta primers. Produced via immunoSEQ multiplex PCR; TCRdb's table is partial and in-frame only. In the table there are under 200,000 clones, around three quarters of which are singletons. What was sequenced was PBMCs. The receptor source for this set is a woman younger than 45 in good health and CMV-seronegative.

The genes are TRBV10-3 and TRBJ2-7; weak D call: TRBD1 (5 bases). The CDR3 loop spans 16 amino acids. V was shortened by 6 bases and J by 4 bases, with 22 bases between the two germline ends. Germline CDR1 ENHRY, CDR2 SYGVKD. In DNA form, the CDR3 reads TGTGCCATCAGCGAAGTCCGCGACAGAGAGGTATACGAGCAGTACTTC. This codes for CAISEVRDREVYEQYF.

V usage is TRBV28 and J usage is TRBJ2-1; D is unresolved. V was clipped by 4 bases and J by 5 bases, with 12 bases between them. The CDR3 spans 14 residues. Germline assignment: CDR1 MDHEN and CDR2 SYDVKM. CDR3 nucleotides: TGTGCCAGCAGTTCCTATGCTCCCAACAATGAGCAGTTCTTC. Its translation: CASSSYAPNNEQFF.

The gene calls are TRBV5-1 and TRBJ1-2; D not certain. Germline loops: CDR1 SGHRS, CDR2 YFSETQ. V dropped 0 bases and J dropped 4 bases, with 16 bases sitting between them. The CDR3 has 16 residues. The CDR3: CASSLDTALSGYGYTF. The CDR3 bases are TGCGCCAGCAGCTTGGACACAGCCCTCTCCGGCTATGGCTACACCTTC.

A remark on this clone: At one end, the junction sequence differs from germline, possibly due to a read error. V gene TRBV6-5 combines with J gene TRBJ1-1; 10 positions match TRBD1. The V gene's germline CDR1 is MNHEY and CDR2 SVGAGI. The CDR3 extends over 14 amino acids. The CDR3 nucleotides read TGTGCCGGCAGTCCGGGACAGGGGAGGACTGAAGCTTTCTTT. Translated: CAGSPGQGRTEAFF.

For this clone: Other DNA sequences in the sample encode the same CDR3. The gene calls are TRBV10-3 and TRBJ2-7; D perhaps matches TRBD1 (6 bases). Trimming cost V 7 bases and J 6 bases, with 16 bases left between them. The CDR3 totals 13 residues. Germline V gene data show CDR1 as ENHRY and CDR2 as SYGVKD. CDR3 nucleotide sequence: TGTGCCATCAACCACAGGGATAGAAGCGAGCAGTACTTC. Translating gives CAINHRDRSEQYF.

This clone has a handful of counts. The V and J genes are TRBV4-3 and TRBJ2-7; D is undetermined. CDR1 is LGHNA, CDR2 YSLEER, per germline. Trimming shortened V by 0 bases and J by 4 bases, and 4 bases separated the two germline ends. This CDR3 is built from 12 residues. The CDR3 DNA reads TGCGCCAGCAGCCAAGACCGGTACGAGCAGTACTTC. Protein sequence: CASSQDRYEQYF.

The genes are TRBV2 and TRBJ2-7, with D perhaps TRBD2 (6 bases). Trimming removed 8 bases at V and 8 bases at J, with 19 bases between. Germline values: CDR1 SNHLY, CDR2 FYNNEI. The CDR3 runs to 13 residues. The CDR3 sequence is CASRETMRYKQYF. In nucleotides, the CDR3 is TGTGCCAGCCGGGAGACTATGAGGTACAAGCAGTACTTC.

V and J are TRBV7-9 and TRBJ1-1, with D possibly TRBD1 on 6 matching bases. Germline CDR1 and CDR2: SEHNR and FQNEAQ (reference sequence). The CDR3 is 17 residues long. The V gene lost 5 bases and the J gene lost 1 base, with 20 bases spanning the gap. The CDR3 reads CASSQGLGGARNTEAFF. CDR3 DNA: TGTGCCAGCAGCCAAGGGTTAGGGGGGGCCCGGAACACTGAAGCTTTCTTT.

The chain links TRBV19 to TRBJ2-1; 8 bases map to TRBD2. CDR3 length: 13 amino acids. Trimming at V came to 11 bases and at J to 0 bases, leaving 3 bases not matched to a gene. Germline loops: CDR1 LNHDA, CDR2 SQIVND (reference sequence). Written as DNA, the CDR3 is TGTGCCTCGGGGACTAGCTCCTACAATGAGCAGTTCTTC. Amino acid sequence: CASGTSSYNEQFF. Supplemented by reference TRBV19 and TRBJ2-1, the full variable domain reads DGGITQSPKYLFRKEGQNVTLSCEQNLNHDAMYWYRQDPGQGLRLIYYSQIVNDFQKGDIAEGYSVSREKKESFPLTVTSAQKNPTAFYLCASGTSSYNEQFFGPGTRLTVL.